This T cell receptor beta chain was identified during a study of regulatory T cells in long-lasting Graves disease. Looking at the study overall: The study counted Graves' disease as persistent given over 5 years of antithyroid drugs and positive TSH receptor antibodies.

Regarding time point: persistent/refractory GD, antithyroid drugs over 5 years with positive TRAb. The TCR library was made from RNA extracted from PBMCs. Comment on this clonotype: The antigen is not known.

Study outcomes and limitations: Persistent disease exhibited a predilection for TRBV28, TRBJ1-2 and TRBJ2-5. New patients shared 800 to 1,000 public clonotypes, and persistent patients shared more, with a few thousand. Exclusively peripheral blood, rather than thyroid tissue, was studied.

According to the study, TCR beta libraries were built with iRepertoire HTBI primers and CDR3-region Arm-PCR. One entry per CDR3 protein, called by TCRdb with MiXCR from the multiplex PCR reads. The sample holds 390,000 or so distinct CDR3 sequences, roughly 25% seen once. Looked up from germline, CDR1 is SGHDN and CDR2 is FVKESK. The germline V and J ends were trimmed by 0 bases and 6 bases, with 9 bases remaining between them. There are 15 residues in the CDR3. The sequence was collected from a woman in her 40s with Graves disease. The sequences come from peripheral blood mononuclear cells (PBMCs), collected when the disease was refractory, from a patient treated with antithyroid drugs. The chain is built from TRBV14 and TRBJ1-6, with D uncertain. Written as DNA, the CDR3 is TGTGCCAGCAGCCAAGATATCCACTTTAATTCACCCCTCCACTTT. It is translated as CASSQDIHFNSPLHF.